A selection of T cell receptor beta chains follows, all from one sample in a study of T-cell reconstitution after alpha-beta-depleted transplantation in children. MiXCR, run by TCRdb on the PCR reads, gives a single entry per CDR3 protein. Of about 190,000 distinct CDR3 sequences in the sample, approximately 6.8% were seen once. This specimen consisted of PBMCs from the stem cell graft donor, obtained from the stem cell graft. These TCRs come from a human donor who donated a stem cell graft to a child with Wiskott-Aldrich syndrome. The CDR3 runs from the conserved cysteine through the conserved F or W. Each record gives: clone size, D gene, V gene, J gene, CDR3 protein, CDR3 DNA. A D gene is named only where the DNA matches it firmly. Rows give clone size only sometimes, using once, few, many, or a class for an expanded clone.

abundance: many; d_gene: .; v_gene: TRBV20-1; j_gene: TRBJ1-6; CDR3aa: CSARDKREAYNSPLHF; CDR3nt: TGCAGTGCTAGAGACAAGCGGGAAGCGTATAATTCACCCCTCCACTTT
abundance: .; d_gene: .; v_gene: TRBV30; j_gene: TRBJ2-3; CDR3aa: CAWSDGADTQYF; CDR3nt: TGTGCCTGGAGTGACGGTGCAGATACGCAGTATTTT
abundance: many; d_gene: TRBD2; v_gene: TRBV20-1; j_gene: TRBJ2-3; CDR3aa: CSAATSGGGRDTQYF; CDR3nt: TGCAGTGCTGCTACTAGCGGAGGGGGGAGAGATACGCAGTATTTT
abundance: many; d_gene: TRBD1; v_gene: TRBV7-9; j_gene: TRBJ2-2; CDR3aa: CASSLKTGDTGELFF; CDR3nt: TGTGCCAGCAGCTTAAAGACAGGGGACACCGGGGAGCTGTTTTTT
abundance: many; d_gene: TRBD1; v_gene: TRBV6-1; j_gene: TRBJ2-1; CDR3aa: CASSTRDRASNEQFF; CDR3nt: TGTGCCAGCAGTACCCGGGACAGGGCATCCAATGAGCAGTTCTTC
abundance: many; d_gene: .; v_gene: TRBV6-5; j_gene: TRBJ2-5; CDR3aa: CASSYFSSDYLQETQYF; CDR3nt: TGTGCCAGCAGTTACTTCTCTTCCGACTACCTCCAAGAGACCCAGTACTTC
abundance: many; d_gene: TRBD1; v_gene: TRBV7-2; j_gene: TRBJ1-2; CDR3aa: CASRLQGANGYTF; CDR3nt: TGTGCCAGCAGATTACAGGGGGCGAATGGCTACACCTTC
abundance: few; d_gene: .; v_gene: TRBV25-1; j_gene: TRBJ2-3; CDR3aa: CASSDGRTDTQYF; CDR3nt: TGTGCCAGCAGTGACGGTCGCACAGATACGCAGTATTTT
abundance: many; d_gene: TRBD2; v_gene: TRBV5-1; j_gene: TRBJ2-1; CDR3aa: CASSLTSAFYNEQFF; CDR3nt: TGCGCCAGCAGCTTAACTAGCGCATTCTACAATGAGCAGTTCTTC
abundance: many; d_gene: .; v_gene: TRBV20-1; j_gene: TRBJ1-2; CDR3aa: CSATQRYGYTF; CDR3nt: TGCAGTGCTACGCAGCGCTATGGCTACACCTTC
abundance: many; d_gene: .; v_gene: TRBV12-3/TRBV12-4; j_gene: TRBJ2-7; CDR3aa: CASSFKASEYYEQYF; CDR3nt: TGTGCCAGCAGTTTTAAGGCTAGCGAGTATTACGAGCAGTACTTC
abundance: many; d_gene: .; v_gene: TRBV3-1; j_gene: TRBJ1-1; CDR3aa: CASSPYGTSDEAFF; CDR3nt: TGTGCCAGCAGCCCTTACGGGACAAGCGATGAAGCTTTCTTT
abundance: many; d_gene: .; v_gene: TRBV15; j_gene: TRBJ1-2; CDR3aa: CATSSTRRAADGYTF; CDR3nt: TGTGCCACCAGCAGTACGAGAAGGGCGGCCGATGGCTACACCTTC
abundance: .; d_gene: .; v_gene: TRBV7-8; j_gene: TRBJ2-3; CDR3aa: CASSLGNLPTDTQYF; CDR3nt: TGTGCCAGCAGCTTAGGCAACTTACCCACAGATACGCAGTATTTT
abundance: .; d_gene: .; v_gene: TRBV3-1; j_gene: TRBJ2-7; CDR3aa: CASSQAGSYEQYF; CDR3nt: TGTGCCAGCAGCCAAGCGGGCTCGTACGAGCAGTACTTC
abundance: many; d_gene: TRBD2; v_gene: TRBV20-1; j_gene: TRBJ2-3; CDR3aa: CSPIAGGNTDTQYF; CDR3nt: TGCAGTCCGATAGCGGGGGGCAATACAGATACGCAGTATTTT
abundance: .; d_gene: .; v_gene: TRBV7-2; j_gene: TRBJ2-1; CDR3aa: CASSIQGGDEQFF; CDR3nt: TGTGCCAGCAGCATTCAGGGGGGAGATGAGCAGTTCTTC
abundance: many; d_gene: .; v_gene: TRBV7-2; j_gene: TRBJ1-2; CDR3aa: CASSATLYGYTF; CDR3nt: TGTGCCAGCAGCGCTACCCTCTATGGCTACACCTTC
abundance: many; d_gene: .; v_gene: TRBV18; j_gene: TRBJ2-1; CDR3aa: CASSPPGYEQFF; CDR3nt: TGTGCCAGCTCACCACCGGGATATGAGCAGTTCTTC
abundance: many; d_gene: .; v_gene: TRBV7-2; j_gene: TRBJ2-2; CDR3aa: CASSYRNTGELFF; CDR3nt: TGTGCCAGCAGCTACCGGAACACCGGGGAGCTGTTTTTT
abundance: many; d_gene: TRBD1; v_gene: TRBV27; j_gene: TRBJ2-3; CDR3aa: CASSQDGQGADTQYF; CDR3nt: TGTGCCAGCAGTCAGGACGGACAGGGCGCAGATACGCAGTATTTT
abundance: many; d_gene: .; v_gene: TRBV5-1; j_gene: TRBJ2-1; CDR3aa: CASSLDSNEQFF; CDR3nt: TGCGCCAGCAGCTTGGATTCGAATGAGCAGTTCTTC
abundance: few; d_gene: .; v_gene: TRBV18; j_gene: TRBJ2-7; CDR3aa: CASSPLDIYEQYF; CDR3nt: TGTGCCAGCTCGCCCCTGGATATCTACGAGCAGTACTTC
abundance: many; d_gene: TRBD1; v_gene: TRBV29-1; j_gene: TRBJ1-4; CDR3aa: CSVGGGQGNLGKLFF; CDR3nt: TGCAGCGTTGGAGGGGGACAGGGGAATTTAGGAAAACTGTTTTTT
abundance: .; d_gene: TRBD2; v_gene: TRBV5-1; j_gene: TRBJ2-7; CDR3aa: CASSSGLAGGSHEQYF; CDR3nt: TGCGCCAGCAGCTCGGGACTAGCGGGAGGCTCCCACGAGCAGTACTTC
abundance: many; d_gene: TRBD1; v_gene: TRBV7-9; j_gene: TRBJ1-1; CDR3aa: CAVDRGSNTEAFF; CDR3nt: TGTGCCGTCGACAGGGGATCGAACACTGAAGCTTTCTTT
abundance: many; d_gene: .; v_gene: TRBV20-1; j_gene: TRBJ1-2; CDR3aa: CSASRTGNGYTF; CDR3nt: TGCAGTGCTTCCCGGACGGGGAATGGCTACACCTTC
abundance: many; d_gene: .; v_gene: TRBV9; j_gene: TRBJ2-5; CDR3aa: CASSVGNSEGETQYF; CDR3nt: TGTGCCAGCAGCGTAGGTAACAGTGAGGGGGAGACCCAGTACTTC
abundance: many; d_gene: TRBD1; v_gene: TRBV6-1; j_gene: TRBJ2-3; CDR3aa: CASKGQPTDTQYF; CDR3nt: TGTGCCAGCAAGGGACAGCCCACAGATACGCAGTATTTT
abundance: many; d_gene: .; v_gene: TRBV9; j_gene: TRBJ2-2; CDR3aa: CASSVDGATGELFF; CDR3nt: TGTGCCAGCAGCGTAGATGGCGCCACCGGGGAGCTGTTTTTT
abundance: many; d_gene: .; v_gene: TRBV24-1; j_gene: TRBJ2-5; CDR3aa: CATSDLSWGAQYF; CDR3nt: TGTGCCACCAGTGACCTATCCTGGGGGGCCCAGTACTTC
abundance: many; d_gene: .; v_gene: TRBV4-3; j_gene: TRBJ2-1; CDR3aa: CASGRTMRDEQFF; CDR3nt: TGCGCCAGCGGACGGACTATGAGGGATGAGCAGTTCTTC
abundance: many; d_gene: .; v_gene: TRBV20-1; j_gene: TRBJ2-6; CDR3aa: CSAEGRGGSGANVLTF; CDR3nt: TGCAGTGCAGAAGGCAGGGGAGGGTCTGGGGCCAACGTCCTGACTTTC
abundance: many; d_gene: TRBD2; v_gene: TRBV20-1; j_gene: TRBJ2-5; CDR3aa: CSARDPSGSGETQYF; CDR3nt: TGCAGTGCTAGAGATCCTAGCGGGAGTGGAGAGACCCAGTACTTC
abundance: many; d_gene: .; v_gene: TRBV14; j_gene: TRBJ2-7; CDR3aa: CASSPYRAYYEQYF; CDR3nt: TGTGCCAGCAGCCCTTACCGGGCATACTACGAGCAGTACTTC
abundance: few; d_gene: TRBD1; v_gene: TRBV10-3; j_gene: TRBJ1-1; CDR3aa: CATRDRDYNTEAFF; CDR3nt: TGTGCCACCCGGGACAGGGATTACAACACTGAAGCTTTCTTT
abundance: many; d_gene: .; v_gene: TRBV5-1; j_gene: TRBJ1-1; CDR3aa: CASSPGHTQANTEAFF; CDR3nt: TGCGCCAGCAGCCCCGGACACACCCAAGCGAACACTGAAGCTTTCTTT
abundance: many; d_gene: TRBD1; v_gene: TRBV28; j_gene: TRBJ2-2; CDR3aa: CASRGQGSSWSGELFF; CDR3nt: TGTGCCAGCAGGGGACAGGGGAGCAGTTGGAGCGGGGAGCTGTTTTTT
abundance: many; d_gene: .; v_gene: TRBV6-5; j_gene: TRBJ2-7; CDR3aa: CASSIHARDSYEQYF; CDR3nt: TGTGCCAGCAGTATACATGCAAGGGACTCCTACGAGCAGTACTTC
abundance: many; d_gene: TRBD1; v_gene: TRBV4-2; j_gene: TRBJ1-4; CDR3aa: CASSLPGGADEKLFF; CDR3nt: TGTGCCAGCAGCCTGCCAGGGGGGGCAGACGAAAAACTGTTTTTT
abundance: .; d_gene: TRBD2; v_gene: TRBV5-1; j_gene: TRBJ2-7; CDR3aa: CASTSGGYSYEQYF; CDR3nt: TGCGCCAGCACCAGCGGGGGGTACTCCTACGAGCAGTACTTC
abundance: many; d_gene: TRBD1; v_gene: TRBV5-1; j_gene: TRBJ2-1; CDR3aa: CASSWDRGQQFF; CDR3nt: TGCGCCAGCAGCTGGGACAGGGGTCAGCAGTTCTTC
abundance: many; d_gene: .; v_gene: TRBV3-1; j_gene: TRBJ2-7; CDR3aa: CASSQVNEQYF; CDR3nt: TGTGCCAGCAGCCAAGTGAACGAGCAGTACTTC
abundance: .; d_gene: .; v_gene: TRBV6-2/TRBV6-3; j_gene: TRBJ2-4; CDR3aa: CASHPSWAKNIQYF; CDR3nt: TGTGCCAGCCACCCTTCCTGGGCCAAAAACATTCAGTACTTC
abundance: many; d_gene: TRBD1; v_gene: TRBV15; j_gene: TRBJ1-6; CDR3aa: CATSRRTGGISPLHF; CDR3nt: TGTGCCACCAGCAGGAGGACAGGGGGAATATCACCCCTCCACTTT
abundance: .; d_gene: TRBD2; v_gene: TRBV20-1; j_gene: TRBJ2-1; CDR3aa: CSARDPRPGLSLGQFF; CDR3nt: TGCAGTGCTAGAGATCCCAGGCCGGGACTAAGCCTAGGGCAGTTCTTC
abundance: few; d_gene: .; v_gene: TRBV2; j_gene: TRBJ2-5; CDR3aa: CASTDSGKTQYF; CDR3nt: TGTGCCAGCACCGACAGTGGGAAGACCCAGTACTTC
abundance: few; d_gene: .; v_gene: TRBV4-1; j_gene: TRBJ2-7; CDR3aa: CASSRELVSYEQYF; CDR3nt: TGCGCCAGCAGCCGCGAGCTGGTTTCCTACGAGCAGTACTTC
abundance: many; d_gene: TRBD2; v_gene: TRBV5-1; j_gene: TRBJ2-3; CDR3aa: CASSLEGAAGGSDTQYF; CDR3nt: TGCGCCAGCAGCTTGGAGGGCGCAGCGGGGGGGAGCGATACGCAGTATTTT
abundance: many; d_gene: .; v_gene: TRBV5-6; j_gene: TRBJ2-7; CDR3aa: CASIRDNSYEQYF; CDR3nt: TGTGCCAGCATTCGGGACAACTCCTACGAGCAGTACTTC
abundance: .; d_gene: .; v_gene: TRBV5-6; j_gene: TRBJ2-7; CDR3aa: CASSLIGTVEGEQYF; CDR3nt: TGTGCCAGCAGCTTGATTGGGACTGTGGAAGGCGAGCAGTACTTC
abundance: once; d_gene: TRBD1; v_gene: TRBV14; j_gene: TRBJ2-1; CDR3aa: CASSQAKKDRIVRCNEQFF; CDR3nt: TGTGCCAGCAGCCAAGCGAAGAAGGACAGGATAGTTAGGTGCAATGAGCAGTTCTTC
abundance: many; d_gene: TRBD2; v_gene: TRBV12-3/TRBV12-4; j_gene: TRBJ2-2; CDR3aa: CASSQTSGGELFF; CDR3nt: TGTGCCAGCAGTCAAACTAGCGGCGGGGAGCTGTTTTTT
abundance: few; d_gene: .; v_gene: TRBV6-1; j_gene: TRBJ2-1; CDR3aa: CASIPLGRSSYNEQFF; CDR3nt: TGTGCCAGCATCCCTCTGGGGAGGAGCTCCTACAATGAGCAGTTCTTC
abundance: many; d_gene: TRBD2; v_gene: TRBV4-1; j_gene: TRBJ2-5; CDR3aa: CASSQTRLAGDRGETQYF; CDR3nt: TGCGCCAGCAGCCAAACGAGACTAGCGGGGGACCGGGGAGAGACCCAGTACTTC
abundance: many; d_gene: .; v_gene: TRBV7-2; j_gene: TRBJ2-7; CDR3aa: CASSLVWQSSYEQYF; CDR3nt: TGTGCCAGCAGCTTAGTTTGGCAGAGCTCCTACGAGCAGTACTTC
abundance: many; d_gene: TRBD2; v_gene: TRBV7-9; j_gene: TRBJ2-1; CDR3aa: CASSLARLAGFDEQFF; CDR3nt: TGTGCCAGCAGCTTAGCGCGACTAGCGGGGTTTGATGAGCAGTTCTTC
abundance: many; d_gene: TRBD2; v_gene: TRBV5-1; j_gene: TRBJ2-5; CDR3aa: CASSLVLAGEETQYF; CDR3nt: TGCGCCAGCAGCTTGGTGCTAGCGGGGGAAGAGACCCAGTACTTC
abundance: few; d_gene: TRBD1; v_gene: TRBV10-3; j_gene: TRBJ1-1; CDR3aa: CAIRTGTGGGTEAFF; CDR3nt: TGTGCCATACGAACCGGGACAGGGGGAGGGACTGAAGCTTTCTTT
abundance: .; d_gene: TRBD2; v_gene: TRBV27; j_gene: TRBJ2-7; CDR3aa: CASRGRFYEQYF; CDR3nt: TGTGCCAGCCGCGGGAGATTCTACGAGCAGTACTTC